This TCR beta chain originates from a study of OX40 agonist ivuxolimab in advanced cancers. Produced via immunoSEQ multiplex PCR; TCRdb's table is partial and in-frame only. The data hold roughly 80,000 clones, with 90% observed a single time. Germline values: CDR1 SNHLY, CDR2 FYNNEI. V dropped 2 bases and J dropped 2 bases, with 8 bases sitting between them. This CDR3 has 14 residues. This clone was seen a single time. The sequence was collected from an adult with an advanced solid tumor such as melanoma, head and neck, liver or kidney cancer. The J gene is TRBJ2-3, the V gene TRBV2, with D unresolved. This material consisted of CD4+ or CD8+ T cells sorted from blood, taken in a trial of the OX40 agonist ivuxolimab. The CDR3 protein is CASSEQGPTDTQYF. The CDR3 DNA reads as TGTGCCAGCAGTGAACAAGGCCCCACAGATACGCAGTATTTT.